The clone carrying this T cell receptor (beta chain) was detected only a few times. The sample belongs to a study of blood T cell repertoires in COVID-19. Per the authors' pipeline: The assay estimated nucleated cells by amplifying reference gene primers. Measured with immunoSEQ multiplex PCR; TCRdb has only the in-frame clones, and not every one. The DNA gave D and trimming, while V, J and clone size come from that table. The sample yields under 300,000 clones, about 93% seen once. Categorization into cohorts depended on clinical history that participants reported. The germline CDR1 and CDR2 sequences are KGHSH and LQKENI. CDR3 length: 13 amino acids. Trimming left V 2 bases short and J 8 bases short, with 9 bases between.

Sequencing used PBMCs or T cells enriched from blood (not recorded which). V and J are TRBV18 and TRBJ1-4; D remains ambiguous. The clonotype comes from a young woman who had recovered from COVID-19. The DNA of the CDR3 is TGTGCCAGCTCACCATCAAGAGGCGAAAAACTGTTTTTT. This sequence encodes CASSPSRGEKLFF.